Following are 25 T cell receptor beta chains from one sample sequenced in a study of T-cell reconstitution after alpha-beta-depleted transplantation in children. Unique molecular identifiers were incorporated into the prepared TCRbeta library. Each CDR3 protein is one row after TCRdb ran MiXCR on the PCR reads. The sample includes 250,000 to 300,000 distinct CDR3 sequences, around 10% of them seen just once. The specimen was PBMCs, collected before TCRalphabeta/CD19-depleted stem cell transplant. The receptors stem from a boy in the first two years of life with acute myeloid leukemia, due to receive a stem cell transplant.

The genes are TRBV12-3 or TRBV12-4 and TRBJ2-7; D not certain. Trimming pared 0 bases from V and 0 bases from J, leaving 9 bases between. There are 15 residues in the CDR3. The CDR3 here is CASSLAQASSYEQYF. The CDR3 bases are TGTGCCAGCAGTTTAGCGCAGGCTAGCTCCTACGAGCAGTACTTC.

About this clonotype itself: Just one base apart from a much larger clone, this may be a read error. This chain joins TRBV29-1 and TRBJ1-2, with D unclear. Looked up from germline, CDR1 is SQVTM and CDR2 is ANQGSEA. CDR3 length equals 11 residues. In nucleotides, the CDR3 is TGCAGCGTTGAGTCAGCCTATGGCTACGCCTTC. Its translation: CSVESAYGYAF.

There are many counts of this clonotype. CDR3 nucleotides: TGCGCCAGCAGCCTGCCTCGGGGCCTAGCGGGGGGTGTGATGGGCACAGATACGCAGTATTTT. Protein sequence: CASSLPRGLAGGVMGTDTQYF. The genes are TRBV5-1 and TRBJ2-3; the match to TRBD2 covers 11 bases. With V trimmed by 4 bases and J by 1 base, 20 bases remained unmatched. The CDR3 runs to 21 residues. Germline V lookup: CDR1 SGHRS, CDR2 YFSETQ.

V usage is TRBV4-2 and J usage is TRBJ2-3; 8 positions match TRBD2. V shed 1 base, J shed 4 bases, and the junction held 7 bases outside the gene matches. CDR1 is LGHNA, CDR2 YNFKEQ, per germline. The CDR3 is 16 amino acids. The CDR3 loop is CASSQGRGGPPDTQYF. The DNA for the CDR3 is TGTGCCAGCAGCCAAGGTCGGGGGGGGCCGCCAGATACGCAGTATTTT.

This clonotype was seen ten or more times. The genes are TRBV2 and TRBJ2-7, with TRBD2 identical over 9 bases. CDR1 is SNHLY and CDR2 is FYNNEI in the germline V gene. This CDR3 is built from 15 residues. Trimming cost V 6 bases and J 4 bases; bases outside gene matches: 10. CDR3 DNA sequence: TGTGCCAGCAGAGTAGAAGGACTAGCGAATTACGAGCAGTACTTC. Translating it yields CASRVEGLANYEQYF.

This clonotype was picked up many times. The rearrangement links TRBV7-2 to TRBJ1-4, with a weak D call TRBD1 (5 bases). Germline lookup yields CDR1 SGHTA and CDR2 FQGNSA. There are 16 residues in the CDR3. The V gene lost 1 base and the J gene lost 1 base, with 10 bases spanning the gap. CDR3 sequence reads: CASSLGRGRTNEKLFF. CDR3 bases: TGTGCCAGCAGCTTAGGTCGGGGGAGAACTAATGAAAAACTGTTTTTT.

Many counts were recorded for this clonotype. This chain connects TRBV10-3 to TRBJ2-7, with 7 bases fitting TRBD2. CDR1 ENHRY and CDR2 SYGVKD come from the germline V gene. V shed 4 bases, J shed 6 bases, and the junction held 3 bases outside the gene matches. The CDR3 totals 12 residues. The CDR3 loop reads CAISAPSGEQYF. The CDR3 DNA follows: TGTGCCATCAGTGCCCCTAGCGGCGAGCAGTACTTC.

The chain uses TRBV24-1 and TRBJ2-1; 12 bases are shared with TRBD1. The CDR3 length is 17 residues. Germline CDR1 is KGHDR and CDR2 is SFDVKD. V dropped 0 bases and J dropped 8; count of bases not matched to a gene: 7. CDR3 region: CATSDLRTGTGGHEQFF. CDR3 DNA sequence: TGTGCCACCAGTGATTTGCGGACCGGGACAGGGGGCCATGAGCAGTTCTTC.

The sample holds many counts of this clonotype. The rearrangement uses TRBV28 and TRBJ2-3, with D uncertain. V gave up 8 bases and J gave up 0 bases, with 6 bases separating them. Germline values: CDR1 MDHEN, CDR2 SYDVKM. The CDR3 length is 12 residues. The CDR3 coding sequence is TGTGCCAGCCGGGCGAGCACAGATACGCAGTATTTT. Translating gives CASRASTDTQYF.

This clonotype was counted many times. J is TRBJ2-4 and V is TRBV29-1; possibly TRBD1 or TRBD2 for D (5 bases each). Trimming left V 0 bases short and J 1 base short, with 7 bases between. Germline CDR1 SQVTM, CDR2 ANQGSEA. CDR3 length equals 14 residues. CDR3 sequence reads: CSVEEWGAKNIQYF. CDR3 DNA: TGCAGCGTTGAAGAATGGGGGGCCAAAAACATTCAGTACTTC.

This clonotype came up many times. The rearrangement joins TRBV5-5 to TRBJ2-7; 9 bases agree with TRBD1. This CDR3 is built from 17 residues. In germline, CDR1 is SGHKS, CDR2 YYEKEE (reference sequence). The trim removed 1 base at V and 2 bases at J, leaving 10 bases unmatched. CDR3 coding DNA: TGTGCCAGCAGCTTGTTCGCCGGGACAGGGAACGCCTACGAGCAGTACTTC. This gives the protein CASSLFAGTGNAYEQYF.

This clonotype occurred many times. For the CDR3, the DNA is TGTGCCAGCAGCGCGCCGTTACAGGGACCCTACGAGCAGTACTTC. Its protein product is CASSAPLQGPYEQYF. The V gene is TRBV7-9, the J gene TRBJ2-7, with D possibly TRBD1 on 6 matching bases. CDR3 size: 15 residues. Germline V lookup: CDR1 SEHNR, CDR2 FQNEAQ (reference sequence). The ends were cut back, 5 bases at V and 2 bases at J, with 16 bases in the middle.

This clonotype was seen ten or more times. The J gene is TRBJ1-5, the V gene TRBV20-1; TRBD1 matches at 9 bases. Germline trimming cut 3 bases from V and 0 bases from J; bases unmatched to any gene: 6. The CDR3 consists of 16 residues. Germline CDR1 DFQATT, CDR2 SNEGSKA (reference sequence). The CDR3, as DNA: TGCAGTGCTAGTCGGGACAGGGTTCATAGCAATCAGCCCCAGCATTTT. Protein sequence: CSASRDRVHSNQPQHF.

This clonotype was recorded many times. The V and J genes are TRBV12-3 or TRBV12-4 and TRBJ2-5, with 7 bases that match TRBD2. The CDR3 covers 15 residues. The trim removed 4 bases at V and 0 bases at J, leaving 5 bases unmatched. CDR3 region: CASSSAGENQETQYF. In nucleotides, the CDR3 is TGTGCCAGCAGTTCCGCGGGGGAAAACCAAGAGACCCAGTACTTC.

This clonotype was observed many times. The rearrangement joins TRBV6-5 to TRBJ2-7; no firm D call. The germline V gene encodes CDR1 MNHEY and CDR2 SVGAGI. The ends were cut back, 0 bases at V and 0 bases at J, with 9 bases in the middle. This CDR3 has 15 residues. CDR3 protein: CASSYSLLSSYEQYF. The CDR3 DNA reads as TGTGCCAGCAGTTACTCCCTCTTAAGCTCCTACGAGCAGTACTTC.

This clonotype came up many times. The gene calls are TRBV28 and TRBJ2-7; D is unclear. The CDR3 runs to 10 residues. Trimming left V 3 bases short and J 5 bases short, with 2 bases between. CDR1 and CDR2 from the germline V gene are MDHEN and SYDVKM. The CDR3 coding sequence is TGTGCCAGCAGTTTTAACGAGCAGTACTTC. This codes for CASSFNEQYF.

This clonotype is a singleton in its sample. A read error may explain this, as a much larger clone is one base away. CDR3 in DNA: TGTGCCAGCAGTCATCGACTAGCGCTGACCTACGAGCAGTACTTC. This codes for CASSHRLALTYEQYF. This chain joins TRBV28 and TRBJ2-7, with 8 nucleotides matching TRBD2. With V trimmed by 5 bases and J by 2 bases, 8 bases remained unmatched. The CDR3 is made up of 15 amino acids. Germline V CDR1 and CDR2: MDHEN, SYDVKM.

Ten or more counts support this clonotype. The chain links TRBV29-1 to TRBJ2-1, with TRBD2 as a possible D gene (5 bases). The CDR3 covers 16 residues. V lost 2 bases to trimming and J lost 3 bases, with 17 bases between them. Germline V lookup: CDR1 SQVTM, CDR2 ANQGSEA. The CDR3 here is CSVEPPGIRNYNEQFF. In DNA form, the CDR3 reads TGCAGCGTTGAACCCCCCGGGATCAGGAACTACAATGAGCAGTTCTTC.

This clonotype has ten or more counts. This chain's CDR3 is CASSSPGLSTDTQYF. For the CDR3, the DNA is TGTGCCAGCAGTTCCCCGGGTCTTAGCACAGATACGCAGTATTTT. The genes are TRBV27 and TRBJ2-3; no definite D call. The CDR3 contains 15 residues. CDR1 and CDR2 from the germline V gene are MNHEY and SMNVEV (reference sequence). V lost 4 bases and J 0 bases, leaving 11 bases between the germline ends.

In the case of this clonotype: It may be a read error: a sequence one base away is much more abundant. This chain uses TRBV9 with TRBJ2-1, with TRBD1 as a possible D gene (6 bases). V was shortened by 0 bases and J by 8 bases, with 15 bases between the two germline ends. The CDR3 consists of 15 residues. The V gene's germline CDR1 is SGDLS and CDR2 YYNGEE. The DNA of the CDR3 is TGTGCCAGCAGCGTAGGGCCACGCAGGGGCGATGAGCAGTTCTTC. This encodes CASSVGPRRGDEQFF.

A note on this clonotype: A much larger clone is a single base away; this may be a read error. The chain employs TRBV24-1 and TRBJ1-2; perhaps TRBD1 as D (5 bases). Per the germline V gene, CDR1 is KGHDR and CDR2 is SFDVKD. CDR3 length: 12 amino acids. As DNA, the CDR3 is TGTGCCTCGAAGGGATGGGACTATGGCTTCACCTTC. It yields the protein CASKGWDYGFTF.

CDR3 in amino acids: CASSSYRLAGGPGYYNEQFF. CDR3 bases: TGCGCCAGCAGCTCGTATCGACTAGCGGGGGGGCCTGGCTATTACAATGAGCAGTTCTTC. The chain combines TRBV5-1 with TRBJ2-1, with 14 nucleotides matching TRBD2. CDR3 length: 20 amino acids. V lost 3 bases to trimming and J lost 4 bases; unmatched junction nucleotides: 15. In germline, CDR1 is SGHRS, CDR2 YFSETQ.

This clonotype was recorded at least ten times. CDR3 bases: TGTGCCACCAGTCAGGGGGCAGGCGAAAAACTGTTTTTT. Translating gives CATSQGAGEKLFF. V is TRBV24-1 and J is TRBJ1-4; TRBD1 agrees at 8 bases. CDR1 is KGHDR, CDR2 SFDVKD, per germline. The CDR3 has 13 amino acids. V lost 6 bases, J lost 8 bases, and 4 bases stayed unmatched.

This clonotype was detected ten times or more. This sequence joins TRBV6-1 and TRBJ2-1; 9 positions match TRBD2. Germline CDR1 reads MNHNS; CDR2 reads SASEGT. V trimming: 8 bases; J trimming: 4 bases; junction bases outside the gene matches: 9. This CDR3 is built from 15 residues. This CDR3 is CASVGFAGGYNEQFF. As DNA, the CDR3 is TGTGCCAGCGTAGGATTTGCGGGGGGGTACAATGAGCAGTTCTTC.

There are a few counts of this clonotype. V and J are TRBV15 and TRBJ2-6, with D possibly called TRBD1 or TRBD2 (5 bases each). Trimming removed 2 bases from V and 0 bases from J, with 17 bases in between. This CDR3 is 19 amino acids long. Germline V lookup: CDR1 LNHNV, CDR2 YYDKDF (reference sequence). CDR3 DNA: TGTGCCACCAGCAGACTCCCACGGGGCCTAGCCTCTGGGGCCAACGTCCTGACTTTC. Residues: CATSRLPRGLASGANVLTF.